Following are 22 T cell receptor beta chains from one sample sequenced in a study of shared clonotypes between healthy human individuals. CD45RO-negative cells were positively selected for CCR7, leaving out terminally differentiated effector memory CD45RA+ cells. Some clones are missing from TCRdb's copy, which holds only in-frame ones; the method was immunoSEQ multiplex PCR. The sample lists millions of clones, about 94% seen once, with about 1.1% in the top ten. Sequencing was done on a sample of naive CD8+ T cells sorted from blood. These receptors all come from a man between 18 and 29 years old in good health.

The rearrangement joins TRBV28 to TRBJ2-3, with a possible D match to TRBD1 (6 bases). This CDR3 comprises 14 residues. Trimming took off 7 bases at V and 2 bases at J, with 13 bases between the two ends. Germline V gives CDR1 MDHEN, CDR2 SYDVKM. CDR3 nucleotide sequence: TGTGCCAGCACGTTTTGGACAGACACAGATACGCAGTATTTT. Translating gives CASTFWTDTDTQYF.

V gene TRBV5-6 combines with J gene TRBJ1-4; D uncertain. Germline CDR1 reads SGHDT; CDR2 reads YYEEEE. The ends were cut back, 3 bases at V and 8 bases at J, with 11 bases in the middle. The CDR3 spans 13 residues. The CDR3 spells CASSSQVGEKLFF. The CDR3 DNA sequence: TGTGCCAGCAGCTCCCAGGTCGGGGAAAAACTGTTTTTT.

The genes are TRBV6-1 and TRBJ2-2, with TRBD1 identical over 7 bases. CDR1 and CDR2 from the germline V gene are MNHNS and SASEGT. After removal of 2 bases from V and 4 bases from J, the junction contained 13 bases not matched to a gene. The length of the CDR3 is 18 residues. DNA of the CDR3: TGTGCCAGCAGTGAAACAGGGGCGGCAGCGGTACGCACCGGGGAGCTGTTTTTT. It yields the protein CASSETGAAAVRTGELFF.

The V gene is TRBV5-4, the J gene TRBJ2-3; D possibly matches TRBD1 or TRBD2 (7 bases each). Germline lookup yields CDR1 SGHNT and CDR2 YYREEE (reference sequence). Trimming left V 4 bases short and J 4 bases short, with 16 bases between. The CDR3 is 15 amino acids. The CDR3 nucleotides are TGTGCCAGCAGCAACCCAGGGGGGGTACCAGATACGCAGTATTTT. This encodes CASSNPGGVPDTQYF.

The rearrangement links TRBV4-2 to TRBJ1-2, with 7 nucleotides matching TRBD1. Looked up from germline, CDR1 is LGHNA and CDR2 is YNFKEQ. There are 19 residues in the CDR3. V was clipped by 1 base and J by 1 base; unmatched bases: 15. The CDR3 reads CASSQGASWDSSFNYGYTF. Here the CDR3 DNA reads TGTGCCAGCAGCCAAGGGGCGTCTTGGGACAGCTCTTTTAACTATGGCTACACCTTC.

The J gene is TRBJ2-1, the V gene TRBV5-1, with a tentative D call TRBD1 (5 bases). Germline CDR1 is SGHRS and CDR2 is YFSETQ. V lost 0 bases and J 9 bases, leaving 16 bases between the germline ends. The CDR3 consists of 15 residues. The CDR3 here is CASSLGPGYHPEQFF. For the CDR3, the DNA is TGCGCCAGCAGCTTGGGGCCAGGGTACCATCCTGAGCAGTTCTTC. Together with reference TRBV5-1 and TRBJ2-1, the CDR3 gives the full variable domain: KAGVTQTPRYLIKTRGQQVTLSCSPISGHRSVSWYQQTPGQGLQFLFEYFSETQRNKGNFPGRFSGRQFSNSRSEMNVSTLELGDSALYLCASSLGPGYHPEQFFGPGTRLTVL.

This rearrangement joins TRBV11-3 to TRBJ2-1; 11 bases line up with TRBD2. Germline CDR1 and CDR2: SGHNT and YENEEA. The CDR3 has 17 residues. The junction had 5 bases not matched to a gene; V was cut back by 0 bases and J by 4 bases. Here the CDR3 reads CASSLDRWTSGYNEQFF. The CDR3 bases are TGTGCCAGCAGCTTAGATCGATGGACTAGCGGGTACAATGAGCAGTTCTTC.

The CDR3 region is CASSLDREWGKLFF. CDR3 nucleotide sequence: TGTGCCAGCAGCCTCGACAGGGAGTGGGGAAAACTGTTTTTT. The chain links TRBV28 to TRBJ1-4, with 7 nucleotides matching TRBD1. This CDR3 spans 14 amino acids. CDR1 is MDHEN and CDR2 is SYDVKM in the germline V gene. The V segment lost 6 bases and the J segment 10 bases; nucleotides outside the gene matches: 11.

The rearrangement uses TRBV27 and TRBJ2-7; 9 nucleotides agree with TRBD2. In germline, CDR1 is MNHEY, CDR2 SMNVEV (reference sequence). CDR3 length equals 14 residues. V lost 6 bases and J lost 3; bases outside the gene matches: 6. The CDR3 region has the DNA TGTGCCAGCAGGGGGACTAGCTGGGGCTACGAGCAGTACTTC. It encodes CASRGTSWGYEQYF.

The chain couples TRBV28 to TRBJ1-1; 9 bases line up with TRBD1. The CDR3 is made up of 15 amino acids. The germline V gene has CDR1 MDHEN and CDR2 SYDVKM. J gave up 3 bases and V 4 bases, and 6 bases lay outside the gene matches. The CDR3 is CASSSDRGPYTEAFF. DNA of the CDR3: TGTGCCAGCAGTTCGGACAGGGGCCCTTACACTGAAGCTTTCTTT.

The chain uses TRBV10-2 and TRBJ2-2; TRBD2 is a possible D gene (6 bases). Deletions cut 6 bases from V and 5 bases from J, with 13 bases between. From germline, CDR1 is WSHSY and CDR2 SAAADI. The CDR3 consists of 14 residues. CDR3 sequence: CASSPGTDTGELFF. For the CDR3, the DNA is TGCGCCAGCAGCCCCGGGACTGATACCGGGGAGCTGTTTTTT.

CDR3 loop: CASRGRGNYGYTF. The CDR3 DNA reads TGTGCCAGCCGGGGACGGGGGAACTATGGCTACACCTTC. The rearrangement uses TRBV28 and TRBJ1-2; possible D gene TRBD1, 5 bases. The CDR3 is 13 amino acids. Per germline, CDR1 MDHEN and CDR2 SYDVKM. Trimming stripped 8 bases from V and 2 bases from J, with 12 bases between.

With respect to this clone: The identical CDR3 is also encoded by other nucleotide sequences in the sample. The chain links TRBV9 to TRBJ2-3, with 11 bases identical to TRBD2. Germline trimming cut 4 bases from V and 0 bases from J; bases unmatched to any gene: 4. The CDR3 extends over 16 amino acids. Germline CDR1 and CDR2: SGDLS and YYNGEE. Here the CDR3 DNA reads TGTGCCAGCAGCCTTAGCGGGGGGGCCAGCACAGATACGCAGTATTTT. Protein sequence: CASSLSGGASTDTQYF. The complete variable domain, with remaining parts taken from reference TRBV9 and TRBJ2-3, reads DSGVTQTPKHLITATGQRVTLRCSPRSGDLSVYWYQQSLDQGLQFLIQYYNGEERAKGNILERFSAQQFPDLHSELNLSSLELGDSALYFCASSLSGGASTDTQYFGPGTRLTVL.

The chain links TRBV27 to TRBJ2-1; TRBD2 aligns across 7 bases. This CDR3 has 16 amino acids. Germline V lookup: CDR1 MNHEY, CDR2 SMNVEV (reference sequence). Trimming took 2 bases from V and 0 from J; bases not matched to a gene: 4. This chain's CDR3 is CASSLDLADSYNEQFF. CDR3 DNA sequence: TGTGCCAGCAGTTTAGATCTAGCGGACTCCTACAATGAGCAGTTCTTC.

The V call is TRBV7-2, the J call TRBJ2-1; 9 bases map to TRBD1. This CDR3 contains 13 residues. Germline CDR1 and CDR2: SGHTA and FQGNSA. The V and J ends lost 6 bases and 7 bases, in that order; junction bases with no gene match: 4. This chain's CDR3 is CASSYRGRNEQFF. The CDR3, as DNA: TGTGCCAGCAGTTACAGGGGGCGTAATGAGCAGTTCTTC.

This chain joins TRBV4-3 and TRBJ1-4; TRBD1 matches at 8 bases. Germline lookup yields CDR1 LGHNA and CDR2 YSLEER. The CDR3 has 15 residues. With 1 base clipped from V and 8 bases from J, the junction kept 6 bases outside the gene matches. The CDR3 protein is CASSQGTGLEEKLFF. DNA for the CDR3: TGCGCCAGCAGCCAAGGGACAGGGCTGGAGGAAAAACTGTTTTTT.

In the case of this clone: The sample has other DNA sequences that encode this CDR3 too. CDR3: CASSQDSDYNEQFF. In nucleotides, the CDR3 is TGCGCCAGCAGCCAAGATTCCGACTACAATGAGCAGTTCTTC. This chain uses TRBV4-3 with TRBJ2-1; no clear D. Trimming stripped 0 bases from V and 3 bases from J, with 6 bases between. The CDR3 runs to 14 residues. Germline CDR1 and CDR2: LGHNA and YSLEER.

The genes are TRBV28 and TRBJ1-5; D not resolved. Per the germline V gene, CDR1 is MDHEN and CDR2 is SYDVKM. The V end was cut by 3 bases, the J end by 2 bases, with 11 bases between. CDR3 size: 15 residues. CDR3 sequence: CASSFSSIGNQPQHF. The CDR3 DNA is TGTGCCAGCAGTTTTAGTTCCATCGGCAATCAGCCCCAGCATTTT.

The rearrangement joins TRBV9 to TRBJ1-3; D is ambiguous. V lost 3 bases to trimming and J lost 1 base, with 5 bases between them. This CDR3 spans 13 amino acids. CDR1 SGDLS and CDR2 YYNGEE come from the germline V gene. The CDR3 loop reads CASSGQSGNTIYF. The CDR3 bases are TGTGCCAGCAGCGGTCAATCTGGAAACACCATATATTTT.

As to this clone: Distinct nucleotide sequences in the sample also encode this CDR3. The chain links TRBV6-6 to TRBJ2-3; D is ambiguous. With 3 bases removed from V and 0 bases from J, the gap between germline ends came to 4 bases. Germline V gene sequence: CDR1 MNHNY, CDR2 SVGAGI (reference sequence). The CDR3 extends over 13 amino acids. DNA of the CDR3: TGTGCCAGCAGTTATGTAAGCACAGATACGCAGTATTTT. The encoded protein is CASSYVSTDTQYF.

The CDR3 here is CASSLLSENTEAFF. CDR3 sequence (DNA): TGTGCCAGCAGTTTATTGTCGGAGAACACTGAAGCTTTCTTT. V and J are TRBV28 and TRBJ1-1; D unclear. The length of the CDR3 is 14 residues. The germline gives CDR1 MDHEN, CDR2 SYDVKM. Trimming took off 1 base at V and 1 base at J, with 7 bases between the two ends.

The chain links TRBV21-1 to TRBJ2-7; the listed D gene, TRBD1, was not tested against the DNA. TRBV21-1 is noted as a pseudogene. This CDR3 comprises 16 residues. This CDR3 is CASSKAEGAPSYEQYF. The DNA for the CDR3 is TGTGCCAGCAGCAAAGCGGAGGGGGCCCCCTCCTACGAGCAGTACTTC.